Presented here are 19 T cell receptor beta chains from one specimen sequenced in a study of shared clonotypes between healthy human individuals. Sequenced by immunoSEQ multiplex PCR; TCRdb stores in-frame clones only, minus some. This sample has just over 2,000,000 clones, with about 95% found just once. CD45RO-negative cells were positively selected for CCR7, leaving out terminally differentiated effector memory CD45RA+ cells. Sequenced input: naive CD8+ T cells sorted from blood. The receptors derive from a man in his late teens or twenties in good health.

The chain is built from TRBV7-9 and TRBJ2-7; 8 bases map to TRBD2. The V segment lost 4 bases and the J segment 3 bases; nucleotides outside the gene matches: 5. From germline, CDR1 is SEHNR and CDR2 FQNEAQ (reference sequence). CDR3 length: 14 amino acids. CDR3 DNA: TGTGCCAGCAGCTACGGGACTAGTGTCTACGAGCAGTACTTC. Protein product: CASSYGTSVYEQYF.

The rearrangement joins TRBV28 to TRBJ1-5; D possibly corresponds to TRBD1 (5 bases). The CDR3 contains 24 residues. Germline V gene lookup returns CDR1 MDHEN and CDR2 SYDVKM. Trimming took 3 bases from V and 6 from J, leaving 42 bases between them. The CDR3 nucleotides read TGTGCCAGCAGTTTGAGAGGCCCGATTCGGGACGCATTTATTGAGCAAGCGGAGGGTCAGCCCCAGCATTTT. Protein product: CASSLRGPIRDAFIEQAEGQPQHF.

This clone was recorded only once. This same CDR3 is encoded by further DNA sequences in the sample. CDR3 protein: CASSQDGYQPQHF. The DNA of the CDR3 is TGCGCCAGCAGCCAGGACGGGTATCAGCCCCAGCATTTT. The J gene is TRBJ1-5, the V gene TRBV4-1; D uncertain. Trimming cost V 3 bases and J 5 bases, with 8 bases left between them. This CDR3 has 13 residues. Germline CDR1 reads MGHRA; CDR2 reads YSYEKL.

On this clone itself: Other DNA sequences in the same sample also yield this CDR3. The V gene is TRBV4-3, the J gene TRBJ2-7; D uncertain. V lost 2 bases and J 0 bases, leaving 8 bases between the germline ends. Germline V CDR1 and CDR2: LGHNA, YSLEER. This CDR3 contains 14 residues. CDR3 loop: CASSQSRSSYEQYF. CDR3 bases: TGCGCCAGCAGCCAATCGCGGAGCTCCTACGAGCAGTACTTC.

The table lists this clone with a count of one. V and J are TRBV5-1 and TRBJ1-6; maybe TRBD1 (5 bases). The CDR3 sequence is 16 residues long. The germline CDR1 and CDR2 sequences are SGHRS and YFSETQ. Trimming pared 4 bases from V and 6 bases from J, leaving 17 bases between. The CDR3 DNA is TGCGCCAGCAGCAATGGAAGACAGACGATTAATTCACCCCTCCACTTT. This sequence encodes CASSNGRQTINSPLHF.

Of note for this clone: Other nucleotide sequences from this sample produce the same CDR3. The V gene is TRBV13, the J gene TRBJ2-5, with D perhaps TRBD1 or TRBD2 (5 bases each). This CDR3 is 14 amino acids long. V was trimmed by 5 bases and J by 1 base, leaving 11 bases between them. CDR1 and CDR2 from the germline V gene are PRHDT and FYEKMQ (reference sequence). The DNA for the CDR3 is TGTGCCAGCAGCCCCACAGGAGGCCAAGAGACCCAGTACTTC. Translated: CASSPTGGQETQYF. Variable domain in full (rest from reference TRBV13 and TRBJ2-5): AAGVIQSPRHLIKEKRETATLKCYPIPRHDTVYWYQQGPGQDPQFLISFYEKMQSDKGSIPDRFSAQQFSDYHSELNMSSLELGDSALYFCASSPTGGQETQYFGPGTRLLVL.

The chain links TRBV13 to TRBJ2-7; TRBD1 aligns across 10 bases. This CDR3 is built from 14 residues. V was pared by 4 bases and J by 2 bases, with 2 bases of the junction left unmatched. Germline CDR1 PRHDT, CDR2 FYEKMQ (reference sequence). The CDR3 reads CASSSDRGTYEQYF. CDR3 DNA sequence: TGTGCCAGCAGCTCGGACAGGGGGACCTACGAGCAGTACTTC.

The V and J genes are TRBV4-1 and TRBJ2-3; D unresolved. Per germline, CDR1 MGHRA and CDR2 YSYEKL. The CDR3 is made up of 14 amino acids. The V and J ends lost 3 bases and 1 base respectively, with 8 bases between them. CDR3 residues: CASSHWQGTDTQYF. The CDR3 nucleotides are TGCGCCAGCAGCCACTGGCAGGGCACAGATACGCAGTATTTT.

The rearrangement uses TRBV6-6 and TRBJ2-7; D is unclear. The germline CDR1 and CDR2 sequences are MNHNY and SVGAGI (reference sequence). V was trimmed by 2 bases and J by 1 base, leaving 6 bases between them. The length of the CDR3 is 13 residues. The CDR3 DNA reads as TGTGCCAGCAGTTACCGGGCATCCTACGAGCAGTACTTC. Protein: CASSYRASYEQYF.

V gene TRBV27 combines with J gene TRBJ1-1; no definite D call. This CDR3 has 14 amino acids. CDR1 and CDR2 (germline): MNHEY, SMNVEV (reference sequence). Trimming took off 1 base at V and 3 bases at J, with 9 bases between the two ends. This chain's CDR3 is CASSLLGGYTEAFF. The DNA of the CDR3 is TGTGCCAGCAGTTTATTGGGCGGATACACTGAAGCTTTCTTT.

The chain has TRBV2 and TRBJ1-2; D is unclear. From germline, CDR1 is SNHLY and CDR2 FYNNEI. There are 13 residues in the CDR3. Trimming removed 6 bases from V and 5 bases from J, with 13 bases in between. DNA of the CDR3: TGTGCCAGCAGAGAACCGTGGGCTTATGGCTACACCTTC. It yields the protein CASREPWAYGYTF.

CDR3 DNA sequence: TGCGCCAGCAGCCAAGTCCCGCCTCCCAGTAATTTCGAGCAGTACTTC. Its protein product is CASSQVPPPSNFEQYF. This chain uses TRBV4-1 with TRBJ2-7; no definite D call. This CDR3 contains 16 residues. V gave up 1 base and J gave up 6 bases, with 19 bases separating them. Germline CDR1 is MGHRA and CDR2 is YSYEKL.

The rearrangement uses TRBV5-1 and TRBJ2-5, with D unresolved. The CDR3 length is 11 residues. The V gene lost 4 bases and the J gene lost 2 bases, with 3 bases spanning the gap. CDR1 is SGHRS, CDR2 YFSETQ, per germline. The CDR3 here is CASSGQETQYF. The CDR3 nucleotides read TGCGCCAGCAGCGGTCAAGAGACCCAGTACTTC.

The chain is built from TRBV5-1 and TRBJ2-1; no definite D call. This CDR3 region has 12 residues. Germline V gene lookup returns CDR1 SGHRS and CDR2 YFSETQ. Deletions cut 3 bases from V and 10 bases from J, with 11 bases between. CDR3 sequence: CASSSTAEEQFF. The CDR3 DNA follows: TGCGCCAGCAGCTCTACCGCCGAAGAGCAGTTCTTC.

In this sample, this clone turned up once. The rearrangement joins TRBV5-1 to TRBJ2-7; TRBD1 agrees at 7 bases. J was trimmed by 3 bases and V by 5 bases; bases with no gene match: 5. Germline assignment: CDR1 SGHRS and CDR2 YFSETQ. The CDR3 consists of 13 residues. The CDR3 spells CASRWDSGYEQYF. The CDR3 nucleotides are TGCGCCAGCAGGTGGGACAGCGGCTACGAGCAGTACTTC.

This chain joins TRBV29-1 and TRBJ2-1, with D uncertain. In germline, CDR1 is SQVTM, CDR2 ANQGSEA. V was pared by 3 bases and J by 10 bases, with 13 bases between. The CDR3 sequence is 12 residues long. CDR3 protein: CSVEVGSPEQFF. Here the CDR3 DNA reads TGCAGCGTTGAGGTGGGGTCGCCGGAGCAGTTCTTC.

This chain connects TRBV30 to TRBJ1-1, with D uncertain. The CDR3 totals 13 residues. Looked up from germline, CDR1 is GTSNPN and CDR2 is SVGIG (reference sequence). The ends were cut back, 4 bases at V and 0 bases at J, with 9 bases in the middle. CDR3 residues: CAWKAGMNTEAFF. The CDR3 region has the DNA TGTGCCTGGAAGGCGGGTATGAACACTGAAGCTTTCTTT. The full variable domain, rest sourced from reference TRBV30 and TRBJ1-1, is SQTIHQWPATLVQPVGSPLSLECTVEGTSNPNLYWYRQAAGRGLQLLFYSVGIGQISSEVPQNLSASRPQDRQFILSSKKLLLSDSGFYLCAWKAGMNTEAFFGQGTRLTVV.

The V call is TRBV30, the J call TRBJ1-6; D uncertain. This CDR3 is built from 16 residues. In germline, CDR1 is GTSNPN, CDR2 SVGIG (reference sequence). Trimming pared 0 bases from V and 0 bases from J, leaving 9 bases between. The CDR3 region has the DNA TGTGCCTGGAGTGTCGTGGGGATCTCCTATAATTCACCCCTCCACTTT. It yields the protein CAWSVVGISYNSPLHF.

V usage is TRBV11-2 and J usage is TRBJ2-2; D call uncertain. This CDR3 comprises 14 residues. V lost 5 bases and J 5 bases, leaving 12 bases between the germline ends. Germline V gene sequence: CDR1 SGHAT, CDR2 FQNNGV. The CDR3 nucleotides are TGTGCCAGCAGCCCAAACCTGGGGACCGGGGAGCTGTTTTTT. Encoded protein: CASSPNLGTGELFF. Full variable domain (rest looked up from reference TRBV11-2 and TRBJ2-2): EAGVAQSPRYKIIEKRQSVAFWCNPISGHATLYWYQQILGQGPKLLIQFQNNGVVDDSQLPKDRFSAERLKGVDSTLKIQPAKLEDSAVYLCASSPNLGTGELFFGEGSRLTVL.